The rows below give T cell receptor beta chains drawn from one sample of a study of shared clonotypes between healthy human individuals. The assay was immunoSEQ multiplex PCR, and TCRdb's table has in-frame clones only and misses some. Of approximately 2,000,000 clones in the sample, 85% to 95% were seen once. The sequenced sample consisted of naive CD4+ T cells from PBMCs. Receptor source: a man aged 18 to 29 in good health. Some clones in this sample may be carry-over from other donors' samples. CDR3s include the opening cysteine and the closing phenylalanine or tryptophan. The order of the fields is J gene, clone size, D gene, V gene, CDR3 protein, CDR3 DNA. A D gene is named only where the DNA matches it firmly. Some rows mark clone size as missing; the rest say once, few, many or name a class of expanded clone.

TRBJ1-5 | . | . | TRBV10-3 | CAISDPNQPQHF | TGTGCCATCAGTGACCCGAATCAGCCCCAGCATTTT
TRBJ2-1 | . | . | TRBV6-1 | CASSDPLGAGRNEQFF | TGTGCCAGCAGTGATCCCCTCGGGGCAGGGAGAAATGAGCAGTTCTTC
TRBJ2-5 | . | TRBD1 | TRBV6-5 | CASSYSGTGKTQYF | TGTGCCAGCAGTTACTCGGGGACAGGGAAAACCCAGTACTTC
TRBJ1-1 | . | TRBD1 | TRBV5-1 | CASSSGRGQGSREAFF | TGCGCCAGCAGCTCCGGCAGGGGACAGGGTTCTCGTGAAGCTTTCTTT
TRBJ2-4 | . | TRBD1 | TRBV27 | CASSLSRTGVAKNIQYF | TGTGCCAGCAGTTTATCGAGGACAGGGGTAGCCAAAAACATTCAGTACTTC
TRBJ1-5 | . | . | TRBV19 | CASSITGGSNQPQHF | TGTGCCAGTAGTATTACCGGGGGCTCAAATCAGCCCCAGCATTTT
TRBJ2-5 | . | TRBD1 | TRBV9 | CASSATGGRYETQYF | TGTGCCAGCAGCGCGACAGGGGGGAGGTACGAGACCCAGTACTTC
TRBJ2-4 | . | . | TRBV30 | CAWRQGGSKNIQYF | TGTGCCTGGAGGCAGGGGGGGTCCAAAAACATTCAGTACTTC
TRBJ1-2 | . | . | TRBV28 | CASSSRGNYGYTF | TGTGCCAGCAGTTCCCGCGGGAACTATGGCTACACCTTC
TRBJ2-7 | . | . | TRBV7-2 | CASSFPPAGPLLF | TGTGCCAGCAGCTTTCCTCCGGCTGGGCCCTTACTTTTC
TRBJ1-1 | . | TRBD1 | TRBV19 | CASSHLPGQMLNTEAFF | TGTGCCAGTAGTCATCTCCCGGGACAGATGTTGAACACTGAAGCTTTCTTT
TRBJ2-1 | . | TRBD2 | TRBV28 | CASRDSTLAGYSYNEQFF | TGTGCCAGCAGAGACTCCACCCTAGCGGGATACTCCTACAATGAGCAGTTCTTC
TRBJ1-1 | . | . | TRBV5-1 | CASSLVGSYTEAFF | TGCGCCAGCAGCTTGGTAGGATCCTACACTGAAGCTTTCTTT
TRBJ2-1 | . | . | TRBV18 | CASSQQGVDGWDEQFF | TGTGCCAGCTCACAGCAAGGGGTTGACGGTTGGGATGAGCAGTTCTTC
TRBJ1-5 | . | . | TRBV6-1 | CASTPTAEIQPQHF | TGTGCCAGCACTCCAACAGCAGAGATTCAGCCCCAGCATTTT
TRBJ2-3 | once | TRBD2 | TRBV28 | CASSFSREGTDTQYF | TGTGCCAGCAGTTTTAGCCGGGAGGGAACAGATACGCAGTATTTT
TRBJ2-7 | . | . | TRBV6-4 | CASTGDPPGEQYF | TGTGCCAGCACCGGGGACCCGCCGGGGGAGCAGTACTTC
TRBJ2-3 | . | . | TRBV9 | CASSERTPTGGLPTDTQYF | TGTGCCAGCAGCGAACGAACACCTACAGGGGGACTACCCACAGATACGCAGTATTTT
TRBJ2-5 | once | . | TRBV5-1 | CASSLANQETQYF | TGCGCCAGCAGCTTGGCTAACCAAGAGACCCAGTACTTC
TRBJ2-7 | . | . | TRBV7-3 | CASSSDGFSYEQYF | TGTGCCAGCAGCTCCGACGGATTCTCCTACGAGCAGTACTTC
TRBJ2-5 | . | TRBD2 | TRBV11-2 | CASSSGLGRRGETQYF | TGTGCCAGCAGCTCTGGACTCGGGAGGCGGGGAGAGACCCAGTACTTC
TRBJ1-3 | . | . | TRBV9 | CASSPTPGGSGNTIYF | TGTGCCAGCAGCCCCACCCCCGGGGGCTCTGGAAACACCATATATTTT
TRBJ1-5 | . | . | TRBV7-2 | CASSFSSNQPQHF | TGTGCCAGCAGCTTCAGTAGCAATCAGCCCCAGCATTTT
TRBJ2-3 | . | . | TRBV6-5 | CASRAGTDTQYF | TGTGCCTCCAGGGCCGGCACAGATACGCAGTATTTT
TRBJ2-5 | . | TRBD2 | TRBV29-1 | CSAGLAGLQETQYF | TGCAGCGCAGGACTAGCGGGGCTCCAAGAGACCCAGTACTTC
TRBJ2-2 | . | . | TRBV7-3 | CASSLRGEDSENTGELFF | TGTGCCAGCAGCTTAAGAGGTGAGGACAGCGAGAACACCGGGGAGCTGTTTTTT
TRBJ2-7 | . | TRBD1 | TRBV28 | CASSSHPGQGPISYEQYF | TGTGCCAGCAGTTCTCACCCGGGACAGGGACCGATCTCCTACGAGCAGTACTTC
TRBJ2-5 | . | . | TRBV5-1 | CASKQGRLQETQYF | TGCGCCAGCAAGCAGGGCAGATTACAAGAGACCCAGTACTTC
TRBJ1-2 | once | . | TRBV19 | CASRLQGGVANYGYTF | TGTGCCAGTAGACTACAGGGAGGGGTAGCTAACTATGGCTACACCTTC
TRBJ1-5 | . | TRBD1 | TRBV6-5 | CASSWDRGQPQHF | TGTGCCAGCAGTTGGGACAGGGGGCAGCCCCAGCATTTT
TRBJ1-5 | few | . | TRBV30 | CAWSGQENQPQHF | TGTGCCTGGAGTGGGCAGGAGAATCAGCCCCAGCATTTT
TRBJ2-2 | . | . | TRBV7-9 | CASSSPTYQGSNTGELFF | TGTGCCAGCAGCTCCCCGACTTACCAAGGGTCTAACACCGGGGAGCTGTTTTTT
TRBJ2-5 | . | TRBD2 | TRBV28 | CASSSSGRGETQYF | TGTGCCAGCAGTTCAAGCGGGAGAGGAGAGACCCAGTACTTC
TRBJ1-4 | . | . | TRBV7-9 | CASSSYSFTNEKLFF | TGTGCCAGCAGCTCATACAGTTTCACGAATGAAAAACTGTTTTTT
TRBJ2-1 | . | TRBD2 | TRBV12-5 | CASGEGLATLTYNEQFF | TGTGCTAGTGGCGAGGGACTAGCGACCTTGACCTACAATGAGCAGTTCTTC
TRBJ2-3 | . | . | TRBV28 | CASSLRGTSTDTQYF | TGTGCCAGCAGCCTCAGGGGTACGAGCACAGATACGCAGTATTTT
TRBJ1-2 | . | TRBD1 | TRBV28 | CAISTRTPAGGDSYGYTF | TGTGCCATCTCAACTCGAACACCGGCAGGGGGCGATAGCTATGGCTACACCTTC
TRBJ1-1 | . | . | TRBV18 | CASSPAGLRNTEAFF | TGTGCCAGCTCACCCGCCGGACTGAGGAACACTGAAGCTTTCTTT
TRBJ2-5 | . | . | TRBV2 | CASSEAAAIRETQYF | TGTGCCAGCAGTGAAGCTGCGGCCATAAGGGAGACCCAGTACTTC
TRBJ2-5 | few | TRBD2 | TRBV30 | CAWSPRLAEETQYF | TGTGCCTGGAGCCCAAGACTAGCGGAAGAGACCCAGTACTTC